One sample yielded the 25 T cell receptor beta chains listed below, sequenced in a study of blood T cells in healthy people across ages. Primed by a sample-barcoded 5' primer and a J-beta primer mix, a second PCR proceeded for about 7 to 11 cycles. TCRdb analysed the 5' RACE reads with MiXCR anew, one entry per CDR3 protein. The sample carries about 620,000 distinct CDR3 sequences, 20% to 25% recorded once. Sequencing was carried out using blood. These receptors were taken from an older man in good health.

This clonotype was seen more than once but under ten times. CDR3 nucleotides: TGTGCCAGCAGTTCAATCCAGTCGGATGAGCAGTTCTTC. This gives the protein CASSSIQSDEQFF. The V call is TRBV28, the J call TRBJ2-5; D is undetermined. The DNA end is a closer match to TRBJ2-1, so the J assignment may be wrong. The CDR3 has 13 residues. Per the germline V gene, CDR1 is MDHEN and CDR2 is SYDVKM.

This clonotype occurred a few times. This chain joins TRBV3-1 and TRBJ2-1; 10 bases line up with TRBD1. The ends lost 6 bases at V and 5 bases at J; junction bases unmatched: 4. Germline V gene sequence: CDR1 LGHDT, CDR2 YNNKEL (reference sequence). This CDR3 spans 14 amino acids. The CDR3 nucleotides are TGTGCCAGCAGACGGACAGGGGGGGACAATGAGCAGTTCTTC. Amino acid sequence: CASRRTGGDNEQFF.

This clonotype was counted many times. The V gene is TRBV4-1, the J gene TRBJ2-7, with D perhaps TRBD2 (5 bases). The CDR3 length is 14 residues. Deletions cut 1 base from V and 0 bases from J, with 7 bases between. Germline assignment: CDR1 MGHRA and CDR2 YSYEKL. As DNA, the CDR3 is TGCGCCAGCAGCCAAGTAGGGAGCTCCTACGAGCAGTACTTC. This encodes CASSQVGSSYEQYF.

In regard to this clonotype: At one end, the junction sequence differs from germline, possibly due to a read error. This sequence joins TRBV5-1 and TRBJ2-1, with 7 bases fitting TRBD2. Looked up from germline, CDR1 is SGHRS and CDR2 is YFSETQ. The CDR3 contains 16 residues. The CDR3 loop is CTSSPSLAEINNEQFF. The DNA for the CDR3 is TGCACCAGCAGCCCAAGCCTAGCGGAAATAAACAATGAGCAGTTCTTC.

The chain employs TRBV7-2 and TRBJ2-3; 8 bases align to TRBD1. CDR1 and CDR2 from the germline V gene are SGHTA and FQGNSA. This CDR3 is built from 15 residues. The trim removed 4 bases at V and 6 bases at J, leaving 9 bases unmatched. The CDR3 coding sequence is TGTGCCAGCAGCTCAACCGGGCAGGGGGCGGATACGCAGTATTTT. This sequence encodes CASSSTGQGADTQYF.

The V gene is TRBV5-5, the J gene TRBJ1-1, with D maybe TRBD1 (5 bases). The germline V gene encodes CDR1 SGHKS and CDR2 YYEKEE (reference sequence). The CDR3 length is 18 residues. Trimming removed 5 bases from V and 0 bases from J, with 23 bases in between. CDR3 coding DNA: TGTGCCAGCAGTTTTTTCTCCGGGACCTCGAGCGTGAACACTGAAGCTTTCTTT. Amino acids: CASSFFSGTSSVNTEAFF.

The chain couples TRBV15 to TRBJ1-2; TRBD1 might be the D (5 bases). This CDR3 is 14 amino acids long. The germline V gene has CDR1 LNHNV and CDR2 YYDKDF (reference sequence). V was pared by 0 bases and J by 8 bases, with 13 bases between. The CDR3 spells CATSRDRGRGGYTF. DNA for the CDR3: TGTGCCACCAGCAGAGATAGGGGAAGAGGGGGCTACACCTTC.

This clonotype was observed a handful of times. The chain carries TRBV18 and TRBJ1-4; 7 nucleotides line up with TRBD1. Germline V lookup: CDR1 KGHSH, CDR2 LQKENI. The CDR3 extends over 13 amino acids. V was pared by 5 bases and J by 6 bases, with 3 bases of the junction left unmatched. The chain's CDR3 is CASSRGQDEKLFF. The CDR3 DNA reads TGTGCCAGCTCAAGAGGACAGGATGAAAAACTGTTTTTT.

The chain employs TRBV20-1 and TRBJ2-1; D is unclear. This CDR3 region has 12 residues. Trimming removed 5 bases from V and 5 bases from J, with 10 bases in between. The germline gives CDR1 DFQATT, CDR2 SNEGSKA (reference sequence). The CDR3 nucleotides read TGCAGTGCTCTAAACAGAGACAATGAGCAGTTCTTC. It is translated as CSALNRDNEQFF.

This clonotype was observed a handful of times. This chain uses TRBV10-3 with TRBJ1-4; TRBD1 is a possible D gene (5 bases). Trimming cost V 0 bases and J 8 bases, with 16 bases left between them. Germline V gene lookup returns CDR1 ENHRY and CDR2 SYGVKD. The CDR3 length is 16 residues. The CDR3 bases are TGTGCCATCAGTGAGTCGTCGAGGGGAAAGGGCGAAAAACTGTTTTTT. Translated, it gives CAISESSRGKGEKLFF.

This clonotype has at least ten counts. The V and J genes are TRBV2 and TRBJ1-2, with D hard to call. V lost 0 bases to trimming and J lost 4 bases, with 9 bases between them. The CDR3 has 14 amino acids. Germline V gene lookup returns CDR1 SNHLY and CDR2 FYNNEI. For the CDR3, the DNA is TGTGCCAGCAGTGAAGCGAAGGGCGGCTATGGCTACACCTTC. Its protein product is CASSEAKGGYGYTF.

In DNA form, the CDR3 reads TGTGCCACCAGGAAGGATCTTAGAGGGAGGGGTCAAGAGACCCAGTACTTC. Its translation is CATRKDLRGRGQETQYF. The rearrangement links TRBV2 to TRBJ2-5; 7 bases align to TRBD2. This CDR3 is 17 amino acids long. Trimming at V came to 10 bases and at J to 2 bases, leaving 19 bases not matched to a gene. CDR1 SNHLY and CDR2 FYNNEI come from the germline V gene. Full variable domain (missing parts from reference TRBV2 and TRBJ2-5): EPEVTQTPSHQVTQMGQEVILRCVPISNHLYFYWYRQILGQKVEFLVSFYNNEISEKSEIFDDQFSVERPDGSNFTLKIRSTKLEDSAMYFCATRKDLRGRGQETQYFGPGTRLLVL.

The sample holds a few counts of this clonotype. The chain employs TRBV6-4 and TRBJ2-7; 7 nucleotides line up with TRBD2. This CDR3 is built from 15 residues. The germline CDR1 and CDR2 sequences are MRHNA and SNTAGT. V gave up 2 bases and J gave up 2 bases; unmatched junction bases: 6. CDR3 in amino acids: CASSDGRDLTYEQYF. The DNA for the CDR3 is TGTGCCAGCAGTGACGGGAGGGATCTTACCTACGAGCAGTACTTC.

This clonotype appeared a few times. The chain links TRBV15 to TRBJ1-2; D is perhaps TRBD1 (6 bases). Trimming stripped 0 bases from V and 8 bases from J, with 13 bases between. Germline V CDR1 and CDR2: LNHNV, YYDKDF (reference sequence). The length of the CDR3 is 14 residues. The CDR3 protein is CATSRERKGVGYTF. As DNA, the CDR3 is TGTGCCACCAGCAGAGAGCGGAAGGGGGTCGGCTACACCTTC. Full variable domain (missing parts from reference TRBV15 and TRBJ1-2): DAMVIQNPRYQVTQFGKPVTLSCSQTLNHNVMYWYQQKSSQAPKLLFHYYDKDFNNEADTPDNFQSRRPNTSFCFLDIRSPGLGDTAMYLCATSRERKGVGYTFGSGTRLTVV.

This clonotype was recorded a few times. This sequence joins TRBV10-3 and TRBJ1-1; D remains ambiguous. The germline V gene has CDR1 ENHRY and CDR2 SYGVKD. V was cut by 4 bases and J by 3 bases, with 6 bases left in between. The CDR3 is 12 amino acids. Here the CDR3 reads CAISGGDTEAFF. As DNA, the CDR3 is TGTGCCATCAGTGGCGGGGACACTGAAGCTTTCTTT.

This sequence joins TRBV27 and TRBJ2-7, with unresolved D. CDR1 and CDR2 (germline): MNHEY, SMNVEV (reference sequence). V was cut by 2 bases and J by 2 bases, with 7 bases left in between. The CDR3 totals 13 residues. CDR3 loop: CASSLHKTYEQYF. The CDR3 region has the DNA TGTGCCAGCAGTTTACACAAAACCTACGAGCAGTACTTC.

This clonotype was counted only a few times. This sequence joins TRBV7-8 and TRBJ1-5; a weak D match, TRBD1 (6 bases). CDR1 and CDR2 (germline): SGHVS, FQNEAQ. CDR3 length: 14 residues. Trimming removed 6 bases from V and 3 bases from J, with 12 bases in between. DNA for the CDR3: TGTGCCAGCAGTCAAAGGGGGTACAATCAGCCCCAGCATTTT. Protein product: CASSQRGYNQPQHF.

This clonotype occurred a few times. The genes are TRBV28 and TRBJ1-1; D ambiguous. Trimming stripped 1 base from V and 3 bases from J, with 9 bases between. Germline CDR1 MDHEN, CDR2 SYDVKM. CDR3 size: 14 residues. CDR3 protein: CASSLSGLDTEAFF. Written as DNA, the CDR3 is TGTGCCAGCAGTTTATCGGGGTTGGACACTGAAGCTTTCTTT.

The chain carries TRBV5-1 and TRBJ2-5, with D hard to call. The J call is in doubt because the DNA end fits TRBJ2-7 better. Germline-derived CDR1 and CDR2 are SGHRS and YFSETQ. The CDR3 is 13 residues long. This CDR3 reads CASSFTRAHEQYF. CDR3 DNA sequence: TGCGCCAGCAGCTTCACGCGCGCCCACGAGCAGTACTTC.

V gene TRBV6-5 combines with J gene TRBJ1-4; D is unclear. Trimming cost V 6 bases and J 3 bases, with 14 bases left between them. Germline CDR1 and CDR2: MNHEY and SVGAGI. The CDR3 is 15 amino acids. CDR3 sequence reads: CASSRMDTANEKLFF. In DNA, the CDR3 is TGTGCCAGCAGCCGAATGGATACAGCTAATGAAAAACTGTTTTTT.

The chain is built from TRBV12-3 or TRBV12-4 and TRBJ2-5; 15 positions agree with TRBD2. Judging by the DNA end, TRBJ2-1 fits better; the J call may be wrong. The CDR3 spans 15 residues. The CDR3 bases are TGTGCCAGCAGTGCGGGACTAGCGGGAGGTAATGAGCAGTTCTTC. Translation gives CASSAGLAGGNEQFF.

The rearrangement uses TRBV7-2 and TRBJ2-2; TRBD2 matches 9 bases. The germline CDR1 and CDR2 sequences are SGHTA and FQGNSA. J lost 6 bases, V lost 6 bases, and 8 bases had no gene match. CDR3 length equals 15 residues. DNA of the CDR3: TGTGCCAGCAGGCCGGGACTAGCTGGCTCCGGGGAGCTGTTTTTT. It codes for CASRPGLAGSGELFF.

This clonotype was detected a few times. This sequence joins TRBV7-3 and TRBJ1-3; possibly TRBD1 for D (5 bases). Trimming took 1 base from V and 9 from J, leaving 10 bases between them. CDR3 length: 13 amino acids. Germline CDR1 and CDR2: SGHTA and FQGTGA. The chain's CDR3 is CASSLIAGGTIYF. CDR3 nucleotide sequence: TGTGCCAGCAGCTTAATAGCGGGGGGCACCATATATTTT.

There are a few counts of this clonotype. The chain combines TRBV4-1 with TRBJ2-7; no clear D. Trimming took 0 bases from V and 7 from J, leaving 10 bases between them. Germline CDR1 reads MGHRA; CDR2 reads YSYEKL. The CDR3 runs to 13 residues. DNA for the CDR3: TGCGCCAGCAGCCAAGATCTAAAACGGGAGCAGTACTTC. Residues: CASSQDLKREQYF.

The rearrangement links TRBV3-1 to TRBJ1-6; D gene uncertain. Per the germline V gene, CDR1 is LGHDT and CDR2 is YNNKEL (reference sequence). The V gene lost 0 bases and the J gene lost 8 bases, with 11 bases spanning the gap. The CDR3 is 15 amino acids. The CDR3 here is CASSQDSGFDSPLHF. The CDR3 bases are TGTGCCAGCAGCCAAGATTCCGGGTTCGATTCACCCCTCCACTTT.